This T cell receptor (beta chain) derives from a study of cytomegalovirus exposure and HLA in healthy donors. The CDR3 loop spans 14 amino acids. V was trimmed by 5 bases and J by 4 bases, leaving 14 bases between them. The germline gives CDR1 MDHEN, CDR2 SYDVKM. TCRdb's table, derived via immunoSEQ multiplex PCR, lists solely in-frame clones and lacks some. The data hold roughly 140,000 clones, with approximately 89% observed a single time. What was sequenced was PBMCs. This chain links TRBV28 with TRBJ2-5, with a weak D call TRBD2 (6 bases). This clonotype was sampled from a young man in good health and CMV-seronegative. CDR3 in amino acids: CASSLLASRETQYF. The CDR3 bases are TGTGCCAGCAGTCTACTAGCTTCGCGAGAGACCCAGTACTTC.